The following is a TCR beta chain sequence with its context. This specimen comes from a study of T-cell reconstitution after alpha-beta-depleted transplantation in children. Germline assignment: CDR1 SEHNR and CDR2 FQNEAQ (reference sequence). Unmatched junction bases numbered 6, after V lost 5 bases and J lost 1 base. The CDR3 is made up of 16 amino acids. The TCRbeta library was prepared with unique molecular identifiers. Via MiXCR, TCRdb re-called the PCR reads, giving one row per CDR3 protein. This table holds just under 350,000 distinct CDR3 sequences, under 20% found once. The V gene is TRBV7-9, the J gene TRBJ1-4, with 8 bases lining up with TRBD1. The receptor was derived from a male patient between 2 and 10 years old who had a stem cell transplant for acute lymphoblastic leukemia, so the T cells may come from the graft donor. The sequenced sample was PBMCs, mostly from graft donor cells, obtained 360 days after TCRalphabeta/CD19-depleted stem cell transplant. The CDR3 sequence: CASSPGQVLTNEKLFF. For the CDR3, the DNA is TGTGCCAGCAGCCCGGGACAGGTCCTAACTAATGAAAAACTGTTTTTT.